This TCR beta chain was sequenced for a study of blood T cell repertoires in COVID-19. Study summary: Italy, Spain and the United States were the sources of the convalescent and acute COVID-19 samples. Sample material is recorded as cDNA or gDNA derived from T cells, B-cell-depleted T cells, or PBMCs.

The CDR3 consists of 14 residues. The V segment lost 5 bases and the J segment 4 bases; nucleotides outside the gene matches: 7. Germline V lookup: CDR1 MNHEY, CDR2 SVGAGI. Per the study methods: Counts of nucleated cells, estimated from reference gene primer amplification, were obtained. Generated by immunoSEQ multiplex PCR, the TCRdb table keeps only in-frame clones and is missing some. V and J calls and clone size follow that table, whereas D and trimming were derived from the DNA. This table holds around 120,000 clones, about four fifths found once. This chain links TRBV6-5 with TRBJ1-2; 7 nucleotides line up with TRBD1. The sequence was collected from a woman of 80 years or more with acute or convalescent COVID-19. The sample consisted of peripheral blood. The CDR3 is CASSQDRNSYGYTF. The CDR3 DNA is TGTGCCAGCAGTCAGGACAGGAACTCCTATGGCTACACCTTC.